This paragraph reports one T cell receptor (beta chain). These data originate in a study of T cells expressing NK-cell markers. CDR3 length: 19 residues. Germline V lookup: CDR1 SGHAT, CDR2 FQNNGV. TCRdb re-called the 5' RACE reads and shows each CDR3 protein once, DNA omitted. Its clone listing holds some 410,000 distinct CDR3 sequences. Sequencing input: blood T cells: a sorted CD56 or NKG2C T cell subset, CD4+ or CD8+ T cells, or bulk PBMC T cells (not recorded which). This chain connects TRBV11-2 to TRBJ2-4; TCRdb's D gene call, TRBD2, goes unchecked for lack of DNA. The clonotype comes from a woman between 18 and 70 years old in good health. The CDR3 loop reads CASNFDRLAGVMAKNIQYF.